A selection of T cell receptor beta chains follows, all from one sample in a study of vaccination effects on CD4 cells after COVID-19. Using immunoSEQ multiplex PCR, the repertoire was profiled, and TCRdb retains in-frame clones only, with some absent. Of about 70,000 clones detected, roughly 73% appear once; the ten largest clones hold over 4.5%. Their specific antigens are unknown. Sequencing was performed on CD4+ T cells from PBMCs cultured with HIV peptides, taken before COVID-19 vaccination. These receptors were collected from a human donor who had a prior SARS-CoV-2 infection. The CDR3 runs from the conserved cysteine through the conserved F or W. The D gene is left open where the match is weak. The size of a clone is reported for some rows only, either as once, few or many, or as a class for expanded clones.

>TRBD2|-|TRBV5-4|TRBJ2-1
TGTGCCAGCAGCACGGGCGGGGGGCTAGCGGGGGGAACCTACAATGAGCAGTTCTTC
CASSTGGGLAGGTYNEQFF
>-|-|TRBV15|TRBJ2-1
TGTGCCACCAGCAGAGATTTAATACTCAATGAGCAGTTCTTC
CATSRDLILNEQFF
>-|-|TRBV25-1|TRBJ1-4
TGTGCCAGCAGTGAATTGGGCGTCAGGAGTGAAAAACTGTTTTTT
CASSELGVRSEKLFF
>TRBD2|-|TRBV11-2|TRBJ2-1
TGTGCCAGCAGCTTAGGGAGGACTAGCGGGATCTATGAGCAGTTCTTC
CASSLGRTSGIYEQFF
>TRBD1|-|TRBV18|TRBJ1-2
TGTGCCAGCTCACCCCGACAGGGCAACTATGGCTACACCTTC
CASSPRQGNYGYTF
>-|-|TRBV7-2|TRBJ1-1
TGTGCCAGCAGCCCCCGCGGGGGCGGCTCGATTGAAGCTTTCTTT
CASSPRGGGSIEAFF
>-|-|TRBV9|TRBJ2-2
TGTGCCAGCAGCAGAGCAGACGGGACACCACCATTGGGCGGGGAGCTGTTTTTT
CASSRADGTPPLGGELFF
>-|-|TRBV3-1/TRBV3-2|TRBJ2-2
TGTGCCAGCAGCCAAGGGCAGGGGACCTCCGGGGAGCTGTTTTTT
CASSQGQGTSGELFF
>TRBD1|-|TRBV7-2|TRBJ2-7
TGTGCCAGCAGCCAACAGGGGATCGATGAGCAGTACTTC
CASSQQGIDEQYF
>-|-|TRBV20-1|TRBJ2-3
TGCAGTGCTAGCCACGCAGATACGCAGTATTTT
CSASHADTQYF
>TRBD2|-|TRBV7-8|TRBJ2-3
TGTGCCAGCAGCCCGCGGAGCACTAGCGGGCTTGGTGATACGCAGTATTTT
CASSPRSTSGLGDTQYF
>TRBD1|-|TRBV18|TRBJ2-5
TGTGCCAGCTCACCACCAGGGGGCTTAAAAGAGACCCAGTACTTC
CASSPPGGLKETQYF
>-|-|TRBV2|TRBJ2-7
TGTGCCAGCCGTTTCGCCCCAGCGGGCTACGAGCAGTACTTC
CASRFAPAGYEQYF
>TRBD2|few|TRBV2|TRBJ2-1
TGTGCCAGCAGAATACTAGCGGCCTCCTACAATGAGCAGTTCTTC
CASRILAASYNEQFF
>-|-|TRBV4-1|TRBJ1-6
TGCGCCAGCAGCCAAGATGGGGGACTCAACTCCTATAATTCACCCCTCCACTTT
CASSQDGGLNSYNSPLHF
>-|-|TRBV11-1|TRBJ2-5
TGTGCCAGCAGCTTAGGCCAACGCCAAGAGACCCAGTACTTC
CASSLGQRQETQYF
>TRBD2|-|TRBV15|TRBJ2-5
TGTGCCACCAGCAGAGAGACTAGCGGGAGGTGGCAAGAGACCCAGTACTTC
CATSRETSGRWQETQYF
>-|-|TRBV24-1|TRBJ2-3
TGTGCCACCAGTGATTTGAGGGAGTCGCAGTATTTT
CATSDLRESQYF
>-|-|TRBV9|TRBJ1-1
TGTGCCAGCAGCGTACTGCCGGGAGGGAACACTGAAGCTTTCTTT
CASSVLPGGNTEAFF
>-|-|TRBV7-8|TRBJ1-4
TGTGCCAGCAGCCCCGCGGGGGGGTTTAATGAAAAACTGTTTTTT
CASSPAGGFNEKLFF
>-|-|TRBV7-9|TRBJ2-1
TGTGCCAGCAGCTTACGCCCGGGAGATGAGCAGTTCTTC
CASSLRPGDEQFF
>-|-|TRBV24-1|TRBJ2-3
TGTGCCACCAGTGATTCTCGCACAGATACGCAGTATTTT
CATSDSRTDTQYF